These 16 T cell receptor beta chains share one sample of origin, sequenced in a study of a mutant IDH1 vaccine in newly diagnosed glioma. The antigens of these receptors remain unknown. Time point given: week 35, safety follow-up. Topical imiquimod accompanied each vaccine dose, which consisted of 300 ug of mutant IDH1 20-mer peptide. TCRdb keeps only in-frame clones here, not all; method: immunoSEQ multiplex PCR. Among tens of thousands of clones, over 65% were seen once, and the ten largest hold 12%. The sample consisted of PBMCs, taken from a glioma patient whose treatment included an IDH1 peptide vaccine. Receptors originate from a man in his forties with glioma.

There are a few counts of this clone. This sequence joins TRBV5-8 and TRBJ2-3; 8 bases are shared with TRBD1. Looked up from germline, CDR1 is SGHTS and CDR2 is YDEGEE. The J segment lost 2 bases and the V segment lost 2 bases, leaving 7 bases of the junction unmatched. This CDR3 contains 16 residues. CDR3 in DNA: TGTGCCAGCAGCTTCTACCCGGGACAGGACACAGATACGCAGTATTTT. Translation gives CASSFYPGQDTDTQYF.

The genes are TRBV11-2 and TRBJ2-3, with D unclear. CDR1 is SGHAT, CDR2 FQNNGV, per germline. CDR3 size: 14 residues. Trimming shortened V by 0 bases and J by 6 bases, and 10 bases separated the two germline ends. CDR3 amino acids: CASSLDRAGDTQYF. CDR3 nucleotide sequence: TGTGCCAGCAGCTTAGATCGTGCCGGTGATACGCAGTATTTT.

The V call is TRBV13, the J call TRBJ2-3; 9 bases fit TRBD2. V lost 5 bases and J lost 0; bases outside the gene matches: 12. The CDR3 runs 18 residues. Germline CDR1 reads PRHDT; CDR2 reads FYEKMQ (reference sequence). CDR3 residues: CASSHPFRLAESTDTQYF. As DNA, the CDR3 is TGTGCCAGCAGCCACCCCTTCCGACTAGCGGAGAGCACAGATACGCAGTATTTT. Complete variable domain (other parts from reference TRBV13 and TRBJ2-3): AAGVIQSPRHLIKEKRETATLKCYPIPRHDTVYWYQQGPGQDPQFLISFYEKMQSDKGSIPDRFSAQQFSDYHSELNMSSLELGDSALYFCASSHPFRLAESTDTQYFGPGTRLTVL.

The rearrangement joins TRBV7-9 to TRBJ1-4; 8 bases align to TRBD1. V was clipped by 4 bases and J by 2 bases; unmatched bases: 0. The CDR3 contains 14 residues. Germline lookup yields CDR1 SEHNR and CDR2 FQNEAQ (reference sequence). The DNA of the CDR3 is TGTGCCAGCAGCTACAGGGGGACTAATGAAAAACTGTTTTTT. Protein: CASSYRGTNEKLFF.

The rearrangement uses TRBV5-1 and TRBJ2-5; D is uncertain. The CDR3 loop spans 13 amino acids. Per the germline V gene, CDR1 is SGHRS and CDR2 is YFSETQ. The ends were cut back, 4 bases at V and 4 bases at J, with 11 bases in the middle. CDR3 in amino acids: CASSTTYGETQYF. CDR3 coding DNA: TGCGCCAGCAGCACCACATACGGAGAGACCCAGTACTTC.

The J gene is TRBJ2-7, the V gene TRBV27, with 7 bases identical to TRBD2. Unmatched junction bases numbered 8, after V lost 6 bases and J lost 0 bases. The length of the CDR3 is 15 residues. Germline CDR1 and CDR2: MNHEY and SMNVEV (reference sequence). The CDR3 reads CASSNLAESSYEQYF. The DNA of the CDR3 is TGTGCCAGCAGCAACCTAGCGGAAAGCTCCTACGAGCAGTACTTC.

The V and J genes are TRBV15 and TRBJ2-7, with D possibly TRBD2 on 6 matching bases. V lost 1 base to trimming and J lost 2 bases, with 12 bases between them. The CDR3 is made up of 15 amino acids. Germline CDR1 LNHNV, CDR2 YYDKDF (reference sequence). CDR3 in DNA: TGTGCCACCAGCAGAGGGGCGGGGTCTACCTACGAGCAGTACGTC. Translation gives CATSRGAGSTYEQYV.

Here the CDR3 reads CASSPGGYEQYV. CDR3 sequence (DNA): TGTGCCAGCAGTCCGGGGGGGTACGAGCAGTACGTC. The V call is TRBV28, the J call TRBJ2-7, with TRBD2 matching over 8 bases. V dropped 5 bases and J dropped 4; count of bases not matched to a gene: 1. The CDR3 spans 12 residues. Germline CDR1 MDHEN, CDR2 SYDVKM.

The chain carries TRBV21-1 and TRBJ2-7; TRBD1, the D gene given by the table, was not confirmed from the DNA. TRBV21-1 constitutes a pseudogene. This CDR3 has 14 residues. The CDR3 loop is CASSKGDLRDSDLV. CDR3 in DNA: TGTGCCAGCAGCAAAGGGGACCTCCGGGACAGCGACCTCGTT.

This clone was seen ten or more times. Written as DNA, the CDR3 is TGCGCCAGCAGCTTGGGGTGGGGACAGGGGAACCCCTACGAGCAGTACTTC. It codes for CASSLGWGQGNPYEQYF. V and J are TRBV5-1 and TRBJ2-7; the match to TRBD1 covers 10 bases. Unmatched junction bases numbered 8, after V lost 0 bases and J lost 2 bases. The CDR3 covers 17 residues. CDR1 and CDR2 from the germline V gene are SGHRS and YFSETQ.

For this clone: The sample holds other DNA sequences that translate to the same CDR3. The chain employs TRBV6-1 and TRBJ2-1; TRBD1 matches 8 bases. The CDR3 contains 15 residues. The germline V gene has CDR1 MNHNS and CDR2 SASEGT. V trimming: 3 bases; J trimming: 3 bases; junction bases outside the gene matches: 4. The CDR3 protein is CASSDGQGYYNEQFF. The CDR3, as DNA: TGTGCCAGCAGTGACGGACAGGGCTACTACAATGAGCAGTTCTTC.

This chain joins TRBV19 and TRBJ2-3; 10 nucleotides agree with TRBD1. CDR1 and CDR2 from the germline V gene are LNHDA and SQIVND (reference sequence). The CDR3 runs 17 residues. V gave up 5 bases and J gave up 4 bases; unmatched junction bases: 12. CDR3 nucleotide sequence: TGTGCCAGTAGTGCCCGCCCCCCGGGACAGGGGCCAGATACGCAGTATTTT. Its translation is CASSARPPGQGPDTQYF. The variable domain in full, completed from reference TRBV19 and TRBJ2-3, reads DGGITQSPKYLFRKEGQNVTLSCEQNLNHDAMYWYRQDPGQGLRLIYYSQIVNDFQKGDIAEGYSVSREKKESFPLTVTSAQKNPTAFYLCASSARPPGQGPDTQYFGPGTRLTVL.

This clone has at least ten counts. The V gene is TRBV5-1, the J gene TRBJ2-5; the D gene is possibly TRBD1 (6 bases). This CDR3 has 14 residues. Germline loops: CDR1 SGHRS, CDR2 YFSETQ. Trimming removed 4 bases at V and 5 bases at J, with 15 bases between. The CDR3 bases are TGCGCCAGCAGCGTGGGACACGGCAGGGAGACCCAGTACTTC. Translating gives CASSVGHGRETQYF.

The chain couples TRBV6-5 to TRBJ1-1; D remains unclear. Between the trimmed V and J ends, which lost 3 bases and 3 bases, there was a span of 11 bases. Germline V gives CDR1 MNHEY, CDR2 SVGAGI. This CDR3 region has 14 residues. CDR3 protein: CASSYNLRDTEAFF. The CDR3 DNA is TGTGCCAGCAGTTATAATCTTAGGGACACTGAAGCTTTCTTT.

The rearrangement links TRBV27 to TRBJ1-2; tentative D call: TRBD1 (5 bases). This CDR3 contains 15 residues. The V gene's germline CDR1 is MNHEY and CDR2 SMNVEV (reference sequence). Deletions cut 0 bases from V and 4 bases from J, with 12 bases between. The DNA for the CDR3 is TGTGCCAGCAGTTTATCTACCCCAGGGACCTATGGCTACACCTTC. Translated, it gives CASSLSTPGTYGYTF.

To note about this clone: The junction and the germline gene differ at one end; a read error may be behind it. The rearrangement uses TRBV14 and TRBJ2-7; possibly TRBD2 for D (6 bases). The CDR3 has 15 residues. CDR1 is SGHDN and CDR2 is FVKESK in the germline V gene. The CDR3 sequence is CASSQGRASIYERYF. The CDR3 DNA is TGTGCCAGCAGCCAAGGGAGGGCGTCCATCTACGAGCGGTACTTC.